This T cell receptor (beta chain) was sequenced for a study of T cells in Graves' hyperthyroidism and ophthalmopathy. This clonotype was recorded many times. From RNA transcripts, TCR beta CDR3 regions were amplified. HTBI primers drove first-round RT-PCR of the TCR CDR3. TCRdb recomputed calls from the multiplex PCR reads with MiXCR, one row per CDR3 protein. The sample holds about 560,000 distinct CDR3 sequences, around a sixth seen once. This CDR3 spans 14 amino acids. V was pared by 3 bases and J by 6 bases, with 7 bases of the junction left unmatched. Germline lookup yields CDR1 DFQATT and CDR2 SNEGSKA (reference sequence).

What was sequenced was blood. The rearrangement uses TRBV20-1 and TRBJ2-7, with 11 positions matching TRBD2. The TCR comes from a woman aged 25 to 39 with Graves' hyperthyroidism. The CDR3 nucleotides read TGCAGTGCTAGGGGGGGACTAGCGGATCCCGAGCAGTACTTC. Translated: CSARGGLADPEQYF.